Listed below are T cell receptor beta chains from one sample, sequenced in a study of T cells after yellow fever vaccination. TCRdb redid the calling of the 5' RACE reads with MiXCR, one entry per CDR3 protein. The table shows some 160,000 distinct CDR3 sequences, with 6.5% to 8.5% occurring only once. The sequences come from CD4+ T cells sorted from PBMCs, collected about 5 days after the first yellow fever vaccination. Every receptor here comes from a man between 18 and 29 years old who received the YFV17D yellow fever vaccine. The CDR3 runs from the conserved cysteine through the conserved F or W. D genes are given only for firm matches. Size is stated for part of the rows, as once, few or many counts, or as a class when the clone is expanded.

v_call,j_call,d_call,clone_size,cdr3_nt,cdr3_aa
TRBV4-1,TRBJ2-4,-,few,TGCGCCAGCAGCCAAGATCCACTAGCCAAAAACATTCAGTACTTC,CASSQDPLAKNIQYF
TRBV5-6,TRBJ1-3,-,-,TGTGCCAGCAGCTCCGGCAGGGGCCGGGGAAACACCATATATTTT,CASSSGRGRGNTIYF
TRBV5-1,TRBJ2-7,-,-,TGCGCCAGCAGCATCGGGCCCCTGGGCGAGCAGTACTTC,CASSIGPLGEQYF
TRBV10-3,TRBJ2-5,-,many,TGTGCCATCAGTGGATCCAGCCAAGAGACCCAGTACTTC,CAISGSSQETQYF
TRBV5-1,TRBJ2-3,-,once,TGCGCCAGCAGCTTGGGGGCTAGCGAGAGCACAGATACGCAGTATTTT,CASSLGASESTDTQYF
TRBV6-5,TRBJ2-6,-,-,TGTGCCAGCAGTTTTGCGGGGGCCAACGTCCTGACTTTC,CASSFAGANVLTF
TRBV27,TRBJ1-2,-,-,TGTGCCAGCAAAAGTCAGGGGTATGGCTACACCTTC,CASKSQGYGYTF
TRBV28,TRBJ1-4,-,-,TGTGCCTCCGGACGAAGTAATGAAAAACTGTTTTTT,CASGRSNEKLFF
TRBV7-9,TRBJ2-5,TRBD2,few,TGTGCCAGCAGCTTAGCGGCTAGCGGGGGCCAGCAAGAGACCCAGTACTTC,CASSLAASGGQQETQYF
TRBV3-1,TRBJ2-5,TRBD1,few,TGTGCCAGCAGCCTAGGAAGGGACAGGGGGTCGGAGACCCAGTACTTC,CASSLGRDRGSETQYF
TRBV20-1,TRBJ2-1,-,many,TGCAGTGCTAGATCGAGGGTTGGATACAATGAGCAGTTCTTC,CSARSRVGYNEQFF
TRBV7-8,TRBJ2-3,-,many,TGTGCCAGCAGCTCCCAGCGCGGCACAGATACGCAGTATTTT,CASSSQRGTDTQYF
TRBV27,TRBJ1-2,TRBD1,-,TGTGCCAGCAGTCCTATCGGGACAGGATCCGGCTATGGCTACACCTTC,CASSPIGTGSGYGYTF
TRBV2,TRBJ2-3,TRBD1,many,TGTGCCAGCAGTGGGGACAGATCTACAGATACGCAGTATTTT,CASSGDRSTDTQYF
TRBV24-1,TRBJ2-3,-,many,TGTGCCACCAGTGAAGACTTCACAGATACGCAGTATTTT,CATSEDFTDTQYF
TRBV20-1,TRBJ1-4,-,many,TGCAGTGCTAGAGATAGCGGGGCAGAAAAACTGTTTTTT,CSARDSGAEKLFF
TRBV18,TRBJ2-3,TRBD2,-,TGTGCCAGCTCACCCGACCTTAGCGGGGGCACAGATACGCAGTATTTT,CASSPDLSGGTDTQYF
TRBV5-1,TRBJ1-5,-,many,TGCGCCAGCAGCTCAGGGGAGCAGGGGCAGCCCCAGCATTTT,CASSSGEQGQPQHF
TRBV5-1,TRBJ1-4,-,-,TGCGCCAGCAGCTTTGGGTCCCGAGGGTCCTCGACTAATGAAAAACTGTTTTTT,CASSFGSRGSSTNEKLFF
TRBV7-2,TRBJ1-1,TRBD1,-,TGTGCCAGCAGCCCGGACAGGGCTAGGACTGAAGCTTTCTTT,CASSPDRARTEAFF
TRBV12-3/TRBV12-4,TRBJ1-1,TRBD1,many,TGTGCCACCTCGAACAGGGGGCAGGTTGAAGCTTTCTTT,CATSNRGQVEAFF
TRBV2,TRBJ2-5,-,many,TGTGCCAGCAGCTTTCCCTTACTAGAGACAGCCTCTCAGGAGACCCAGTACTTC,CASSFPLLETASQETQYF
TRBV6-6,TRBJ1-3,-,-,TGTGCCAGCAGTTCGGGGACGCAAAACACCATATATTTT,CASSSGTQNTIYF
TRBV20-1,TRBJ2-7,-,many,TGCAGTGCTAGGACTAGTCTCTACGAGCAGTACTTC,CSARTSLYEQYF
TRBV7-2,TRBJ2-1,-,many,TGTGCCAGCAGCTTAGACCTCACCTCAAGGGCGCAGTTCTTC,CASSLDLTSRAQFF
TRBV2,TRBJ2-1,-,few,TGTGCCAGCAGTGATTGGGGATGGGGTGAGCAGTTCTTC,CASSDWGWGEQFF
TRBV11-3,TRBJ2-3,-,many,TGTGCCAGCAGCTTAGTCCGGACTGGAATCACAGATACGCAGTATTTT,CASSLVRTGITDTQYF
TRBV4-3,TRBJ2-2,-,many,TGCGCCAGCAGCCAAGAGTCAGGGGAGCTGTTTTTT,CASSQESGELFF
TRBV4-3,TRBJ2-7,-,many,TGCGCCAGCAGCCAATTGTACGAGCAGTACTTC,CASSQLYEQYF
TRBV4-1,TRBJ1-1,-,many,TGCGCCAGCAGCCACCGGGGGAAGACGGCAGAGGACACTGAAGCTTTCTTT,CASSHRGKTAEDTEAFF
TRBV7-8,TRBJ1-1,-,-,TGTGCCAGCAGCCACGGACGGAACACTGAAGCTTTCTTT,CASSHGRNTEAFF
TRBV12-3/TRBV12-4,TRBJ2-3,-,many,TGTGCCAGCAGTTTTGGGCCAGGCACAGATACGCAGTATTTT,CASSFGPGTDTQYF
TRBV4-2,TRBJ1-1,-,many,TGTGCCAGCAGCCAAGAGCCGAGCTACACTGAAGCTTTCTTT,CASSQEPSYTEAFF
TRBV12-3/TRBV12-4,TRBJ2-1,-,many,TGTGCCAGCAGTCGGCAGTACAATGAGCAGTTCTTC,CASSRQYNEQFF
TRBV7-3,TRBJ2-2,TRBD2,few,TGTGCCAGCAGCCCCCGGACTAGCGGCACCCGGGAGCTGTTTTTT,CASSPRTSGTRELFF
TRBV15,TRBJ1-1,-,many,TGTGCCACCAGCAGAGACCAGGGGCAACGGGCTTTCTTT,CATSRDQGQRAFF
TRBV10-3,TRBJ2-5,TRBD2,-,TGTGCCATCAGTGATCGACTAGCCATAGAGACCCAGTACTTC,CAISDRLAIETQYF
TRBV10-3,TRBJ1-2,-,many,TGTGCCATCAGTGAGTCGTCCCTATACTATGGCTACACCTTC,CAISESSLYYGYTF
TRBV7-2,TRBJ2-3,TRBD2,many,TGTGCCAGCAGCTTAAGGGGACTACCGACGGATACGCAGTATTTT,CASSLRGLPTDTQYF
TRBV28,TRBJ2-3,-,many,TGTGCCAGCAGCACAGATACGCAGTATTTT,CASSTDTQYF
TRBV11-2,TRBJ2-1,TRBD2,many,TGTGCCAGCAGCTTAGTAGCGGGGGGGATCAATGAGCAGTTCTTC,CASSLVAGGINEQFF
TRBV30,TRBJ1-6,-,-,TGTGCCCTTATGACAAGTACGATTTCACCCCTCCACTTT,CALMTSTISPLHF
TRBV9,TRBJ2-3,-,-,TGTGCCAGCAGTAGTTCCGGGGCACTCACGGATACGCAGTATTTT,CASSSSGALTDTQYF
TRBV7-8,TRBJ1-2,-,few,TGTGCCAGCAGCCCGACAGTCTCTAACTATGGCTACACCTTC,CASSPTVSNYGYTF
TRBV7-9,TRBJ1-2,-,many,TGTGCCAGCAGGGTGACAGGCTCAAACTATGGCTACACCTTC,CASRVTGSNYGYTF
TRBV4-3,TRBJ2-1,TRBD2,many,TGCGCCAGCAGCCAAGCGGGGGTAGCGGGTTACAATGAGCAGTTCTTC,CASSQAGVAGYNEQFF
TRBV12-3/TRBV12-4,TRBJ2-3,-,few,TGTGCCAGCAGGATAAACTTGGGCGGGGGCACAGATACGCAGTATTTT,CASRINLGGGTDTQYF
TRBV19,TRBJ2-2,TRBD2,-,TGTGCCAGTAGTATCAGAGCGGGGGGGGACACCGGGGAGCTGTTTTTT,CASSIRAGGDTGELFF
TRBV6-1,TRBJ2-4,-,-,TGTGCCAACAGTGAACTTGTGAGGGGGACGGTGCTAGCCAAAAACATTCAGTACTTC,CANSELVRGTVLAKNIQYF
TRBV7-2,TRBJ2-1,TRBD2,many,TGTGCCAGCAGCTTCATTCGTGCTTCGGGGGGGGCCTACAATGAGCAGTTCTTC,CASSFIRASGGAYNEQFF
TRBV18,TRBJ2-5,-,-,TGTGCCAGCTCACCTGGAAGGGAGAGGGACCAGTACTTC,CASSPGRERDQYF
TRBV4-3,TRBJ1-2,-,-,TGCGCCAGCAGCCGGGGGCAGGGGTCTGGTGGCTACACCTTC,CASSRGQGSGGYTF